Here is one T cell receptor beta chain with its context. The antigen is undetermined. The record originates from a study of CXCR3-negative and CXCR3-positive naive CD8 T cells. In germline, CDR1 is MDHEN, CDR2 SYDVKM. This CDR3 is 16 amino acids long. General observations from the study: Diversity proved comparably high across both naive subsets and much lower in memory CD8+ cells. Surface CD5 was comparable between naive subsets; TCR strength was inferred from TRB CDR3 properties. In CXCR3-positive naive cells, the TRB CDR3s were more hydrophobic than in CXCR3-negative naive cells. With respect to TRBV-TRBJ usage, naive CXCR3-negative and CXCR3-positive cells were similar; memory differed.

The authors gated naive CD8+ T cells as CD45RO-CCR7+CD27+CD95-. The TRB libraries of cDNA were built by UMI-labeled 5' RACE. With the 5' RACE reads reprocessed, TCRdb shows one record per CDR3 protein and no DNA. The sample table sets out around 80,000 distinct CDR3 sequences. The material sequenced was naive CXCR3+ CD8+ T cells from blood. Subset noted: CD45RO-CCR7+CD27+CD95- naive CD8+ T cells expressing CXCR3 (TNR3+). J is TRBJ2-7 and V is TRBV28; without DNA, the TCRdb call of TRBD1 cannot be checked. The TCR comes from a human donor in good health. Some clones in this sample may be carry-over from other donors' samples. The CDR3 sequence: CASSPARGAASAEQYF.